This entry is about one T cell receptor beta chain. This specimen belongs to a study of shared clonotypes between healthy human individuals. Sequencing used immunoSEQ multiplex PCR; TCRdb keeps in-frame clones, though not all of them. Of approximately 2.1 million clones in the sample, roughly 93% are singletons; the top ten hold roughly 0.36%. The TCR was taken from a man aged 18 to 30 in good health. Some clones in this sample may be carry-over from other donors' samples. Sequencing input: naive CD4+ T cells from PBMCs. Subset given: CD45RA+ positively selected.

CDR3 coding DNA: TGTGCCAGCAGCTTGTGGGGCCGCGAAAAACTGTTTTTT. It specifies CASSLWGREKLFF. The chain joins TRBV5-6 to TRBJ1-4; D perhaps matches TRBD1 (5 bases). CDR1 and CDR2 (germline): SGHDT, YYEEEE. The ends were cut back, 1 base at V and 8 bases at J, with 9 bases in the middle. The CDR3 sequence is 13 residues long.